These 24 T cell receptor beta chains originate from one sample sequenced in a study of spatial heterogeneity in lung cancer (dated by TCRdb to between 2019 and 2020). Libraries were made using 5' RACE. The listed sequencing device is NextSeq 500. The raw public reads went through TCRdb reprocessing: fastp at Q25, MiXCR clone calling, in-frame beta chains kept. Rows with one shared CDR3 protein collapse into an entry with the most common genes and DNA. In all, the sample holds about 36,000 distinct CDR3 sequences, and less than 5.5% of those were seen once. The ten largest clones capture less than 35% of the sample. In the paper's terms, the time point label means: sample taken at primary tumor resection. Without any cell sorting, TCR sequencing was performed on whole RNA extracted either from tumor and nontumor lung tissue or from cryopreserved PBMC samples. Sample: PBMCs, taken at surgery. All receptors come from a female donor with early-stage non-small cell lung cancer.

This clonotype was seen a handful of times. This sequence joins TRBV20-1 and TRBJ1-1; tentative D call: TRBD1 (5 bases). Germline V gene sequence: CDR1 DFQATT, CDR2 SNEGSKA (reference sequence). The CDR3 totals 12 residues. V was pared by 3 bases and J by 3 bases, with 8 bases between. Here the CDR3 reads CSASRGHTEAFF. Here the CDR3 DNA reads TGCAGTGCTAGTCGGGGACACACTGAAGCTTTCTTT.

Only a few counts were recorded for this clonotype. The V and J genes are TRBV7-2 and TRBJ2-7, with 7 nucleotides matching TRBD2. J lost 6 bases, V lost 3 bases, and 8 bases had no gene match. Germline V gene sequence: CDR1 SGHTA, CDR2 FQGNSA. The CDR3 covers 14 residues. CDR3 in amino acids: CASSFLAGEGEQYF. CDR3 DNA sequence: TGTGCCAGCAGCTTCTTGGCGGGAGAGGGCGAGCAGTACTTC.

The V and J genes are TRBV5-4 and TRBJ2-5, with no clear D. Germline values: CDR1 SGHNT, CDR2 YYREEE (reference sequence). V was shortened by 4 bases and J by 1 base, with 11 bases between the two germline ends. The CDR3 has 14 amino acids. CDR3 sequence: CASSPDWLQETQYF. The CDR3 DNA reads TGTGCCAGCAGCCCCGACTGGCTCCAAGAGACCCAGTACTTC.

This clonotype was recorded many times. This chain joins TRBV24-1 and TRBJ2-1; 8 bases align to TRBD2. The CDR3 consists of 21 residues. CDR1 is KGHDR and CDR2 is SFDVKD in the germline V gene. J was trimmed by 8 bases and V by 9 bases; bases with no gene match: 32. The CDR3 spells CATAPSTHGIASSGGFHEQFF. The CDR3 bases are TGTGCCACCGCCCCCTCCACGCATGGGATTGCTAGCAGCGGGGGCTTCCATGAGCAGTTCTTC.

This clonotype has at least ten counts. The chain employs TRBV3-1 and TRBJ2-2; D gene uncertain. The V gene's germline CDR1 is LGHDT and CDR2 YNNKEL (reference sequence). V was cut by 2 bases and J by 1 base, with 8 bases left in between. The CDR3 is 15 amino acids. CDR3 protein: CASSQPDWNTGELFF. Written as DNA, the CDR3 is TGTGCCAGCAGCCAACCTGACTGGAACACCGGGGAGCTGTTTTTT.

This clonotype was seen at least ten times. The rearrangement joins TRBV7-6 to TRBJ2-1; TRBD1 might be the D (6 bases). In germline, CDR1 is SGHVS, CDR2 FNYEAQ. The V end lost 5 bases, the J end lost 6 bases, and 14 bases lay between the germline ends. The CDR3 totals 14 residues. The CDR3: CASSGLTGPNEQFF. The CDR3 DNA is TGTGCCAGCAGCGGACTTACAGGGCCCAATGAGCAGTTCTTC.

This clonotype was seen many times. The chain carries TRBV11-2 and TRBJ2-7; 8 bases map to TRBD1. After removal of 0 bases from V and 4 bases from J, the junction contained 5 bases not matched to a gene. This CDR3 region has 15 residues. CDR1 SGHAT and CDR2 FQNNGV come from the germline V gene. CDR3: CASSLDLGQGYEQYF. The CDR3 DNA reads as TGTGCCAGCAGCTTAGATCTAGGACAGGGATACGAGCAGTACTTC.

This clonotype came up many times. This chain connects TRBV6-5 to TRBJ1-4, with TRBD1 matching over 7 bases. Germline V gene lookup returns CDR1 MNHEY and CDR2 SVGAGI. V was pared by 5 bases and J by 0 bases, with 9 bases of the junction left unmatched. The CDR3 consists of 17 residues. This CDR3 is CASSPRTGSATNEKLFF. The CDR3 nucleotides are TGTGCCAGCAGTCCGAGGACAGGTTCGGCAACTAATGAAAAACTGTTTTTT.

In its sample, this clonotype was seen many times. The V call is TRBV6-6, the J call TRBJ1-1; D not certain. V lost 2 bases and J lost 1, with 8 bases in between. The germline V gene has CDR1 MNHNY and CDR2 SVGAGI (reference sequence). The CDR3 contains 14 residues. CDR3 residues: CASSYTEGNTEAFF. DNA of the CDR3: TGTGCCAGCAGTTACACCGAGGGGAACACTGAAGCTTTCTTT.

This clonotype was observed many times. In DNA, the CDR3 is TGCGCCAGCAGCCAGGAGACGAGGGGTTACGAGCAGTACTTC. It encodes CASSQETRGYEQYF. This chain joins TRBV4-3 and TRBJ2-7; tentatively, D is TRBD1 or TRBD2 (5 bases each). The CDR3 loop spans 14 amino acids. V was shortened by 3 bases and J by 4 bases, with 13 bases between the two germline ends. Germline loops: CDR1 LGHNA, CDR2 YSLEER.

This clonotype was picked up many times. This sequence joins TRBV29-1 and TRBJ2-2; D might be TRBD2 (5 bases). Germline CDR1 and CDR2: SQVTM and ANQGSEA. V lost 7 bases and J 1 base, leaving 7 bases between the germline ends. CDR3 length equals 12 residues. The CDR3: CSAGLNTGELFF. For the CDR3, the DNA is TGCAGCGCCGGACTGAACACCGGGGAGCTGTTTTTT.

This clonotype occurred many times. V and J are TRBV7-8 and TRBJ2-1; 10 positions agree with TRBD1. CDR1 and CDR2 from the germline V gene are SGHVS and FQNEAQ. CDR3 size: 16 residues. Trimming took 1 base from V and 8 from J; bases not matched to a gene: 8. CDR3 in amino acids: CASSLVGTGVFYEQFF. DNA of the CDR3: TGTGCCAGCAGCTTAGTCGGGACAGGGGTTTTCTATGAGCAGTTCTTC.

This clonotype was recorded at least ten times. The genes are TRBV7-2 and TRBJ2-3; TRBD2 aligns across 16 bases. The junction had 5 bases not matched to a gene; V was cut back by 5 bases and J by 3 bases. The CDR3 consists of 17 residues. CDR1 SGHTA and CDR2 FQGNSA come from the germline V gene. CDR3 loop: CASSPPGLAGGTDTQYF. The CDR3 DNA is TGTGCCAGCAGCCCCCCGGGACTAGCGGGAGGGACAGATACGCAGTATTTT.

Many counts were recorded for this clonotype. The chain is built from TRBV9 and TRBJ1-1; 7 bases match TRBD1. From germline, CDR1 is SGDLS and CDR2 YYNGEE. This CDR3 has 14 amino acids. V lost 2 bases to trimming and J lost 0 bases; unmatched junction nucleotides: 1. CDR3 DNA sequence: TGTGCCAGCAGCGTGGGACAGCTGAACACTGAAGCTTTCTTT. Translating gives CASSVGQLNTEAFF. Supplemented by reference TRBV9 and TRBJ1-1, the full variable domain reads DSGVTQTPKHLITATGQRVTLRCSPRSGDLSVYWYQQSLDQGLQFLIQYYNGEERAKGNILERFSAQQFPDLHSELNLSSLELGDSALYFCASSVGQLNTEAFFGQGTRLTVV.

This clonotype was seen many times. The CDR3 sequence is CSAPPPGGDEQFF. In DNA form, the CDR3 reads TGCAGTGCCCCTCCCCCCGGGGGGGATGAGCAGTTCTTC. The genes are TRBV20-1 and TRBJ2-1; 8 bases fit TRBD2. There are 13 residues in the CDR3. Trimming took 6 bases from V and 8 from J; bases not matched to a gene: 9. Germline CDR1 DFQATT, CDR2 SNEGSKA (reference sequence).

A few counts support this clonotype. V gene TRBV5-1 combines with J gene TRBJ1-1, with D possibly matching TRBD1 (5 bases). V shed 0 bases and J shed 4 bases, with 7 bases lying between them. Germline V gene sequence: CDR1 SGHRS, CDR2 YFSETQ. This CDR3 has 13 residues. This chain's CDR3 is CASSLVGVTEAFF. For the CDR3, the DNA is TGCGCCAGCAGCTTGGTAGGGGTCACTGAAGCTTTCTTT.

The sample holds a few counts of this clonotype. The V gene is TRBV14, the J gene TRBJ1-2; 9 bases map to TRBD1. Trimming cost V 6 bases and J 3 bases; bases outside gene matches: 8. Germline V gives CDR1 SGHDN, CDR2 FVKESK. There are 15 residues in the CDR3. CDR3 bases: TGTGCCAGCAGTCCCCGGGGACAGGGACACTATGGCTACACCTTC. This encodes CASSPRGQGHYGYTF.

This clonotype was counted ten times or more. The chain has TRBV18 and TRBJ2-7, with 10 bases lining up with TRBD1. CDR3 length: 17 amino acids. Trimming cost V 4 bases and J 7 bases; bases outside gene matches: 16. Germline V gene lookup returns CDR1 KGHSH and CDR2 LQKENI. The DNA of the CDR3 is TGTGCCAGCTCACAACGTTCTCTGGGACAGGGGAATCGGGAGCAGTACTTC. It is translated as CASSQRSLGQGNREQYF.

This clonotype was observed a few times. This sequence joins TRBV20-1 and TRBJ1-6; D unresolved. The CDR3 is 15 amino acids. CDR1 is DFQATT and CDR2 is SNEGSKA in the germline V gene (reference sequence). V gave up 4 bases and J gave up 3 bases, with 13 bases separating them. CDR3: CSATRTSLYNSPLHF. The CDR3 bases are TGCAGTGCTACCAGGACGTCCCTCTATAATTCACCCCTCCACTTT.

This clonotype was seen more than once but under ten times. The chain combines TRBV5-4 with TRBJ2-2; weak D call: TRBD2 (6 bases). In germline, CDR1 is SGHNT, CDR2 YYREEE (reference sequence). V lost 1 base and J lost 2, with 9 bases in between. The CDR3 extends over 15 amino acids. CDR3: CASSLKGLNTGELFF. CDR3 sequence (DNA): TGTGCCAGCAGCTTGAAGGGACTCAACACCGGGGAGCTGTTTTTT.

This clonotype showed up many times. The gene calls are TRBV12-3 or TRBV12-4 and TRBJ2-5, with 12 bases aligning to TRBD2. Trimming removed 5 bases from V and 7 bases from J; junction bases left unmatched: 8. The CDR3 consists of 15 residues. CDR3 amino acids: CASSPLAGGYATQYF. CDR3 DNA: TGTGCCAGCAGTCCACTAGCGGGAGGATACGCGACCCAGTACTTC.

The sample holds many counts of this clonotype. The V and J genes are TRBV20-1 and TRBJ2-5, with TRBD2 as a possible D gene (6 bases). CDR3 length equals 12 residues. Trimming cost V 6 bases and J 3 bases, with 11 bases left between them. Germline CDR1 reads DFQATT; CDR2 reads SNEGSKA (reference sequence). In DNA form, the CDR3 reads TGCAGTGCGATCGGACTAAAAGAGACCCAGTACTTC. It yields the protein CSAIGLKETQYF.

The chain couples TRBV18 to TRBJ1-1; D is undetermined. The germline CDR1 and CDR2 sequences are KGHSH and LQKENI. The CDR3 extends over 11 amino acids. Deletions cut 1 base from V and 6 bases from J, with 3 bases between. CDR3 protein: CASSPLAEAFF. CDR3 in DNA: TGTGCCAGCTCACCACTGGCTGAAGCTTTCTTT.

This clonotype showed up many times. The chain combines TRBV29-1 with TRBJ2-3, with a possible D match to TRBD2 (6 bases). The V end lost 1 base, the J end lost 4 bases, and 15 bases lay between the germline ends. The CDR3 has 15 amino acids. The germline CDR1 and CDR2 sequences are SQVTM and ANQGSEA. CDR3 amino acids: CSVEVGGGGADTQYF. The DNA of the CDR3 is TGCAGCGTTGAAGTGGGGGGAGGTGGTGCAGATACGCAGTATTTT.